Presented here are 2 T cell receptor beta chains from one specimen sequenced in a study of T-cell memory formation after mild COVID-19 (dated by TCRdb to the early 2020s). Libraries were built with 5' RACE. For sequencing, an Illumina NovaSeq 6000 was employed. The raw public reads went through TCRdb reprocessing: fastp at Q25, MiXCR clone calling, in-frame beta chains kept. A single entry per CDR3 protein holds the most common genes and DNA from its merged rows. For this sample there are over 500,000 distinct CDR3 sequences; roughly 17% appear just once. The top ten clonotypes cover about 8.6% of the sample. Material: PBMCs or a T cell subset sorted from them (not recorded which). Receptors were obtained from an adult woman who had mild COVID-19 (a few samples of this study predate the infection). The sample titles of this study are shuffled in the database, so cell type and time point are left out; the donor was told from shared clones.

This clonotype has a handful of counts. The J gene is TRBJ2-1, the V gene TRBV20-1; maybe TRBD2 (5 bases). Germline V CDR1 and CDR2: DFQATT, SNEGSKA (reference sequence). Trimming cost V 3 bases and J 9 bases, with 18 bases left between them. The CDR3 extends over 14 amino acids. Written as DNA, the CDR3 is TGCAGTGCTAGCCCCCAACCCCTCGCGGGTGAGCAGTTCTTC. Its protein is CSASPQPLAGEQFF.

This clonotype was counted many times. The chain carries TRBV6-5 and TRBJ2-5; 7 bases are a match to TRBD2. The CDR3 is 14 amino acids. Germline trimming cut 0 bases from V and 4 bases from J; bases unmatched to any gene: 2. In germline, CDR1 is MNHEY, CDR2 SVGAGI. The CDR3 DNA sequence: TGTGCCAGCAGTTACTCGACGGGGGGAGAGACCCAGTACTTC. Translated, it gives CASSYSTGGETQYF.